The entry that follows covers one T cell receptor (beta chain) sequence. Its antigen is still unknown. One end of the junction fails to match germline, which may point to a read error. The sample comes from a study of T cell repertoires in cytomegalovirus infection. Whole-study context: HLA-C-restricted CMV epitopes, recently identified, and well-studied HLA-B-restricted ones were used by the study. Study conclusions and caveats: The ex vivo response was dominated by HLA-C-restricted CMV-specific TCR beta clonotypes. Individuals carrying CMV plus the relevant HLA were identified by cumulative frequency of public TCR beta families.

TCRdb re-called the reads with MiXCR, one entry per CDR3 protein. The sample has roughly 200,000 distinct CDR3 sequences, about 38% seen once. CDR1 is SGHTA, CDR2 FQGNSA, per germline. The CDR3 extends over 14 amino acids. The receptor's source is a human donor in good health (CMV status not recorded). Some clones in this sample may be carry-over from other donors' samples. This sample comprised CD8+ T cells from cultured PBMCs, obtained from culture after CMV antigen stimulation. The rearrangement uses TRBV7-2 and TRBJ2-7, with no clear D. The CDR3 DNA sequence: TGTGCAAGCAGCTTAGACTCTATGGCCTACGAGCAGTACTTC. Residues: CASSLDSMAYEQYF.